This T cell receptor beta chain was observed in a study of shared clonotypes between healthy human individuals. Study overall: Researchers assigned three CD4 naive, three CD4 memory, two CD8 naive and one CD8 memory plate to each donor.

Measured with immunoSEQ multiplex PCR; TCRdb has only the in-frame clones, and not every one. The sample yields about 2.3 million clones, 93% seen once. Only Caucasian adults living in Nashville, Tennessee made up the donor group. A CD45RA+ naive subset and a CD45RA-negative memory subset were split from CD4+ cells. The V gene end was trimmed by 5 bases and the J gene end by 2 bases; junction bases not matched to a gene: 17. This CDR3 spans 19 amino acids. Germline V gene lookup returns CDR1 SGHTA and CDR2 FQGNSA. This receptor was taken from a young man in good health. Some clones in this sample may be carry-over from other donors' samples. The chain recombines TRBV7-2 with TRBJ1-5; 8 bases agree with TRBD1. Material: naive CD4+ T cells from PBMCs. Subset defined: CD45RA+ positively selected. CDR3 sequence (DNA): TGTGCCAGCAGCCCTAGACAGGGGTCGGCAAATTTGGGCAATCAGCCCCAGCATTTT. Amino acids: CASSPRQGSANLGNQPQHF.